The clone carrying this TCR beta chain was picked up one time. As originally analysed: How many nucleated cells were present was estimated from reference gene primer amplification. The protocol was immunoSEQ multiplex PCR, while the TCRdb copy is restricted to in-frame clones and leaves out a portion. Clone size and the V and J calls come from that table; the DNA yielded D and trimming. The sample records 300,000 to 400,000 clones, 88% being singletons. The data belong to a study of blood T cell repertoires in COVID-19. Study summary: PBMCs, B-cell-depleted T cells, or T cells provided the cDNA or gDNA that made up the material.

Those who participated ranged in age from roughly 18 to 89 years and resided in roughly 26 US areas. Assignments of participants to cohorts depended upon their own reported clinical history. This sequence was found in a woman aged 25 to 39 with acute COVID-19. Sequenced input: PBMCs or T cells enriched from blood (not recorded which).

In DNA form, the CDR3 reads TGTGCCACCAGTGACCTCGGACTAGCGGGGGGGCGAGATGAGCAGTTCTTC. Its protein product is CATSDLGLAGGRDEQFF. This chain connects TRBV24-1 to TRBJ2-1; 15 positions match TRBD2. V shed 4 bases and J 8 bases; nucleotides not matched to a gene: 8. The length of the CDR3 is 17 residues. Germline assignment: CDR1 KGHDR and CDR2 SFDVKD.